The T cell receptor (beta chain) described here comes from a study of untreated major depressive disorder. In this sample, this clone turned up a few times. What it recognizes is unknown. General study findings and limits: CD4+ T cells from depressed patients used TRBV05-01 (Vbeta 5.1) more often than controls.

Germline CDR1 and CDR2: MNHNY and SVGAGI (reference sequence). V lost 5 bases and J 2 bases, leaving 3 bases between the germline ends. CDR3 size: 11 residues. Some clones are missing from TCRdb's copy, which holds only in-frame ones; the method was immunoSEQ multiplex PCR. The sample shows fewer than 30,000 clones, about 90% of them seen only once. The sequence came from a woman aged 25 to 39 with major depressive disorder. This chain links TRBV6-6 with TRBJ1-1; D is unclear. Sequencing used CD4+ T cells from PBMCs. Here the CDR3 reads CASSPNTEAFF. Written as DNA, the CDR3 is TGTGCCAGCAGTCCCAACACTGAAGCTTTCTTT.